This T cell receptor (beta chain) was recovered during a study of blood T cells in healthy people across ages. A second about 6 to 11 cycle PCR used barcoded and J-beta primers. TCRdb reprocessed the 5' RACE reads with MiXCR, giving one entry per CDR3 protein. Here the sample spans some 690,000 distinct CDR3 sequences, approximately 21% being singletons. This clonotype was seen more than once but under ten times. The CDR3 is 15 amino acids. V dropped 5 bases and J dropped 6; count of bases not matched to a gene: 6. CDR1 is SGHAT and CDR2 is FQNNGV in the germline V gene. This receptor was taken from a man aged 65 to 85 in good health. The sequencing input was blood. The chain uses TRBV11-2 and TRBJ2-2; 10 positions match TRBD2. The CDR3, as DNA: TGTGCCAGCAGCCACAGCGGGAGGGCCGCCGGGGAGCTGTTTTTT. Its protein product is CASSHSGRAAGELFF.